The source of this T cell receptor (beta chain) is a study of cytomegalovirus exposure and HLA in healthy donors. TCRdb keeps only in-frame clones here, not all; method: immunoSEQ multiplex PCR. This sample has 250,000 to 400,000 clones, with 88% found just once. CDR1 and CDR2 (germline): SGHNT, YENEEA. This CDR3 has 13 amino acids. Trimming removed 2 bases at V and 3 bases at J, with 8 bases between. This receptor was identified in a man aged 25 to 45 in good health and CMV-seronegative. The sample was PBMCs. The V gene is TRBV11-3, the J gene TRBJ2-7; D is possibly TRBD2 (6 bases). The CDR3 loop reads CASSLTSNYEQYF. CDR3 DNA: TGTGCCAGCAGCTTAACTAGCAACTACGAGCAGTACTTC.